This T cell receptor (beta chain) is from a study of T cell responses to AZD1222 COVID-19 vaccine. On the study more broadly: Pooled samples include second doses given at about 4 or 12 weeks.

The V gene lost 6 bases and the J gene lost 7 bases, with 10 bases spanning the gap. Looked up from germline, CDR1 is MNHEY and CDR2 is SMNVEV (reference sequence). This CDR3 is 13 amino acids long. Measured with immunoSEQ multiplex PCR; TCRdb has only the in-frame clones, and not every one. Of around 67,000 clones in the sample, 65% to 85% were seen once. Regarding the study as a whole: CD4 TCRs covered the whole spike, strongest at regions 160-218 and 743-854. The sample set comprised mostly white British donors with more females, and clonal diversity was possibly underestimated.

Of note for this clone: Its specificity is not known.

Material: peripheral blood, obtained on day 0 of AZD1222 vaccination. The sequence came from an adult in good health. The V gene is TRBV27, the J gene TRBJ1-6; tentatively, D is TRBD1 (5 bases). For the CDR3, the DNA is TGTGCCAGCAGCGGGACCGCCAATTCACCCCTCCACTTT. It codes for CASSGTANSPLHF.